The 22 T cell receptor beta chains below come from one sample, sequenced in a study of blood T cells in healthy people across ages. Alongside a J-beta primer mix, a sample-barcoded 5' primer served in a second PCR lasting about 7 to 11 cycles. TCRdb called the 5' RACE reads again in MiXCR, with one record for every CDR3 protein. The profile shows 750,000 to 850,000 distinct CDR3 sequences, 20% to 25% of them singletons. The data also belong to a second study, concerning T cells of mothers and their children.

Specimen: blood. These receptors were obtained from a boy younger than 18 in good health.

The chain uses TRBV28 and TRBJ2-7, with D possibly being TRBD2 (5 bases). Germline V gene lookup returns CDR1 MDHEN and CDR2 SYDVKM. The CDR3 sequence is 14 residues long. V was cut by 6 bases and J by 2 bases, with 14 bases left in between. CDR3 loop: CASRSSGIPYEQYF. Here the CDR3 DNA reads TGTGCCAGCAGGAGCTCCGGGATTCCCTACGAGCAGTACTTC.

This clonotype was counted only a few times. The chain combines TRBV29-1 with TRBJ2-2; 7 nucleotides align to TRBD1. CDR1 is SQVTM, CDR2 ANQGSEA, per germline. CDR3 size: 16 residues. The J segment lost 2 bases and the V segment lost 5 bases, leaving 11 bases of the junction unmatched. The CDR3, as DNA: TGCAGCGTTACAACGCGACAGGGTAAAAACACCGGGGAGCTGTTTTTT. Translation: CSVTTRQGKNTGELFF.

CDR3 DNA: TGTGCCAGAGGGCAATTCCTTAACGAGCAGTACTTC. Translation gives CARGQFLNEQYF. The V and J genes are TRBV2 and TRBJ2-5, with unresolved D. Matching the DNA end better, TRBJ2-7 makes the J call doubtful. CDR3 length: 12 amino acids. The germline gives CDR1 SNHLY, CDR2 FYNNEI.

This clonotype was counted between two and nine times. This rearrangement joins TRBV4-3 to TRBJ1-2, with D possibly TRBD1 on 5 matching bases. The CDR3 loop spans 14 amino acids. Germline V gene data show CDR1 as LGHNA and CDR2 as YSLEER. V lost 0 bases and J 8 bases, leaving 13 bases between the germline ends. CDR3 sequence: CASSQEEGLGGYTF. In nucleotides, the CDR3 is TGCGCCAGCAGCCAAGAGGAGGGGTTAGGGGGCTACACCTTC.

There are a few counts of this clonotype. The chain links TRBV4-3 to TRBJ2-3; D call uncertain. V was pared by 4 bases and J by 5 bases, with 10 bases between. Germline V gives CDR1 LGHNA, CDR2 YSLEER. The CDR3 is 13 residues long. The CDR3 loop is CASSREERDTQYF. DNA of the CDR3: TGCGCCAGCAGCCGAGAGGAGAGAGATACGCAGTATTTT.

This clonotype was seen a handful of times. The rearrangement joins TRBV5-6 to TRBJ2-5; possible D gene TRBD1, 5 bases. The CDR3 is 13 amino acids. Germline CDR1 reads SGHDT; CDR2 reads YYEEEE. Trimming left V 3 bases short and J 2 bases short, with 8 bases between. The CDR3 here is CASSWQGQETQYF. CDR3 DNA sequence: TGTGCCAGCAGCTGGCAGGGACAAGAGACCCAGTACTTC.

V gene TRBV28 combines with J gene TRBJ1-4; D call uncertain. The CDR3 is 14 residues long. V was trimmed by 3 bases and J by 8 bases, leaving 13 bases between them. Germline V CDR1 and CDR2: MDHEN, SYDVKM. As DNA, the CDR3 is TGTGCCAGCAGTTTTAGACCCTTGGGAGAAAAACTGTTTTTT. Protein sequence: CASSFRPLGEKLFF.

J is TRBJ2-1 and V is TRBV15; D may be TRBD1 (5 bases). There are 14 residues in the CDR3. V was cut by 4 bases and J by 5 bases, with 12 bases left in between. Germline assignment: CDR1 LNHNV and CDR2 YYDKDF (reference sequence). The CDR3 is CATSKEAQDNEQFF. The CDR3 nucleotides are TGTGCCACCAGCAAGGAAGCACAGGACAATGAGCAGTTCTTC.

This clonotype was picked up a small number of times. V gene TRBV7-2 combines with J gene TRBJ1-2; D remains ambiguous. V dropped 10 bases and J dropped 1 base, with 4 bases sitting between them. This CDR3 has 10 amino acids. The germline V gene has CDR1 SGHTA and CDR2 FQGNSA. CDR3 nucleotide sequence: TGTGCCACCGGTAACTATGGCTACACCTTC. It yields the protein CATGNYGYTF.

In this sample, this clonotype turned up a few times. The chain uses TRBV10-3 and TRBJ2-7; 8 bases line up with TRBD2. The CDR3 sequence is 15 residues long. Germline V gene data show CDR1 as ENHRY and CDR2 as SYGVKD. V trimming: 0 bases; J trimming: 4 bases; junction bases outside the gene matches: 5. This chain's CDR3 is CAISESSTGGYEQYF. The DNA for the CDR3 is TGTGCCATCAGTGAGTCGAGTACGGGAGGGTACGAGCAGTACTTC.

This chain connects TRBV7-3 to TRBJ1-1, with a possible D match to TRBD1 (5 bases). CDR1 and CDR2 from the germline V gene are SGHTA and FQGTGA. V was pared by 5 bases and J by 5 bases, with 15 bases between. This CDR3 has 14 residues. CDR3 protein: CASSPRVGGTEAFF. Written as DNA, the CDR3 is TGTGCCAGCAGCCCCAGGGTTGGTGGAACTGAAGCTTTCTTT.

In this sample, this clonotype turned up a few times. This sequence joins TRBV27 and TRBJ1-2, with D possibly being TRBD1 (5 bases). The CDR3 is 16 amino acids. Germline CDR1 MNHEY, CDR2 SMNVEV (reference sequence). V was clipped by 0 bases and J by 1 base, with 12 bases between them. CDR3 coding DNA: TGTGCCAGCAGTTTATCCGCCCAGGGCATTAACTATGGCTACACCTTC. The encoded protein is CASSLSAQGINYGYTF.

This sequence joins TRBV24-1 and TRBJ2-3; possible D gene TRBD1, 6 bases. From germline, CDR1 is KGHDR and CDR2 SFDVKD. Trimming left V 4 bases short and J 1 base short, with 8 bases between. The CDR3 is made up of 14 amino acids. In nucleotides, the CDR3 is TGTGCCACCAGTGAATCAGGGGGCACAGATACGCAGTATTTT. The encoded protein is CATSESGGTDTQYF.

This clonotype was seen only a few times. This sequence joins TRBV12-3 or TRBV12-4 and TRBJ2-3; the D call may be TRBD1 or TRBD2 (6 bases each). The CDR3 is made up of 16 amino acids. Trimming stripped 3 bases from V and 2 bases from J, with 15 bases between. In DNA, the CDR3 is TGTGCCAGCAGTTTGGGGGCGGCGGGGTTCACAGATACGCAGTATTTT. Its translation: CASSLGAAGFTDTQYF.

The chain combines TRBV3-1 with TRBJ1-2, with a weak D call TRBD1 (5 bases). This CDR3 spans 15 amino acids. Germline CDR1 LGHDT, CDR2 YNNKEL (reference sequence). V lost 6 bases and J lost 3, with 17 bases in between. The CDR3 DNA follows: TGTGCCAGCAGTGACGTCGGGCAGGGTGACTATGGCTACACCTTC. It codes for CASSDVGQGDYGYTF.

The CDR3 region is CASSLGPGGEEQYF. The DNA for the CDR3 is TGTGCCAGCAGCTTGGGCCCAGGGGGTGAGGAGCAGTACTTC. The genes are TRBV5-5 and TRBJ2-7; TRBD1 aligns across 7 bases. V shed 0 bases, J shed 7 bases, and the junction held 7 bases outside the gene matches. Germline loops: CDR1 SGHKS, CDR2 YYEKEE (reference sequence). The CDR3 covers 14 residues.

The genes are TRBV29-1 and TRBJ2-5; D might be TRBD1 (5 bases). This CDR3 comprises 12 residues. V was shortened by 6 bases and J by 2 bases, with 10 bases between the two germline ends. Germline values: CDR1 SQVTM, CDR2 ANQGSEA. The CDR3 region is CSVIRQQETQYF. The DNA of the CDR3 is TGCAGCGTCATTAGACAGCAAGAGACCCAGTACTTC.

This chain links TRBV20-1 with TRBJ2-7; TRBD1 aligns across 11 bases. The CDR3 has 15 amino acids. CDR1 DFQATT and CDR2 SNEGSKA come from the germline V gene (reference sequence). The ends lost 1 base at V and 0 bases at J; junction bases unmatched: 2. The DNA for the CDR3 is TGCAGTGCTAGAGGCGGGACAGGGGGCTCCTACGAGCAGTACTTC. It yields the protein CSARGGTGGSYEQYF.

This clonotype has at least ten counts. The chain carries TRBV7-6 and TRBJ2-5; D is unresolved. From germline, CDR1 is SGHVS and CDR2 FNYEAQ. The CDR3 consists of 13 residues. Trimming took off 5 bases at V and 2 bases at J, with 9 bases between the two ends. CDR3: CASSAIQQETQYF. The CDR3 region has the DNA TGTGCCAGCAGCGCCATACAGCAAGAGACCCAGTACTTC. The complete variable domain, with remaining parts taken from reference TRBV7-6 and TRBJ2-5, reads GAGVSQSPRYKVTKRGQDVALRCDPISGHVSLYWYRQALGQGPEFLTYFNYEAQQDKSGLPNDRFSAERPEGSISTLTIQRTEQRDSAMYRCASSAIQQETQYFGPGTRLLVL.

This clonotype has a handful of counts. The CDR3 region is CASSLDDSRNEKLFF. The CDR3 DNA follows: TGTGCCAGCAGCTTAGATGACAGTCGTAATGAAAAACTGTTTTTT. This chain connects TRBV7-9 to TRBJ1-4; weak D call: TRBD1 (5 bases). The CDR3 runs 15 residues. V was pared by 1 base and J by 4 bases, with 10 bases between. Germline V lookup: CDR1 SEHNR, CDR2 FQNEAQ (reference sequence). Full variable domain (outside the CDR3, taken from reference TRBV7-9 and TRBJ1-4): DTGVSQNPRHKITKRGQNVTFRCDPISEHNRLYWYRQTLGQGPEFLTYFQNEAQLEKSRLLSDRFSAERPKGSFSTLEIQRTEQGDSAMYLCASSLDDSRNEKLFFGSGTQLSVL.

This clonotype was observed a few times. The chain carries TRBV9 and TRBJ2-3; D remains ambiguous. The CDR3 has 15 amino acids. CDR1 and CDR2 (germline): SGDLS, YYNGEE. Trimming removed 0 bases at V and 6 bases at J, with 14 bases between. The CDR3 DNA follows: TGTGCCAGCAGCGTAGGGTTGCGGAGCCCCGATACGCAGTATTTT. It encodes CASSVGLRSPDTQYF. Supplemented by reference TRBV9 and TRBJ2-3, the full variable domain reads DSGVTQTPKHLITATGQRVTLRCSPRSGDLSVYWYQQSLDQGLQFLIQYYNGEERAKGNILERFSAQQFPDLHSELNLSSLELGDSALYFCASSVGLRSPDTQYFGPGTRLTVL.

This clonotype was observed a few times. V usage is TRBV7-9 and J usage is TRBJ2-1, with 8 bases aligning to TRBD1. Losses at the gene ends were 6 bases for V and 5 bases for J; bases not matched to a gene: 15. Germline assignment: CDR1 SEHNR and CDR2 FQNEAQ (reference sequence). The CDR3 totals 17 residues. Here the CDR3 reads CASSSSPYRGLNNEQFF. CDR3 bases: TGTGCCAGCAGTTCTAGCCCCTACAGGGGGTTGAACAATGAGCAGTTCTTC.